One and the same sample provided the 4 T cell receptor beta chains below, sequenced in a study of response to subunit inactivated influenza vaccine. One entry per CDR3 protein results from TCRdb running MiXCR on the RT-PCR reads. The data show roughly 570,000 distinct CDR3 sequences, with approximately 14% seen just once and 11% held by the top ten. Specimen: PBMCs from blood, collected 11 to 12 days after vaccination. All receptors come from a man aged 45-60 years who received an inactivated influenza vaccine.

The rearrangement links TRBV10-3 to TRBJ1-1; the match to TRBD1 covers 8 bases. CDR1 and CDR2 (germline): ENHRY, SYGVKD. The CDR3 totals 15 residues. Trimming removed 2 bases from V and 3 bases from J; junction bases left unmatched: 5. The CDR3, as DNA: TGTGCCATCAGTGAGATGGGACAGGTTTACACTGAAGCTTTCTTT. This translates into CAISEMGQVYTEAFF.

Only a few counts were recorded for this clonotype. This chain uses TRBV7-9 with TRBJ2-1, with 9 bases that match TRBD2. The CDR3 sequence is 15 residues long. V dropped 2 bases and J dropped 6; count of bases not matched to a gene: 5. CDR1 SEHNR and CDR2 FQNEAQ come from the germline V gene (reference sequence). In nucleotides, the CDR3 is TGTGCCAGCAGCTTAAAGAGCGGGGGGTTCAATGAGCAGTTCTTC. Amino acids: CASSLKSGGFNEQFF.

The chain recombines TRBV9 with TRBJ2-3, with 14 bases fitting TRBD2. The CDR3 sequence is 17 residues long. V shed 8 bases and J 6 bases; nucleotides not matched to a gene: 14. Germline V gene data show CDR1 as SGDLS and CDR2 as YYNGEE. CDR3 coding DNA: TGTGCCAGTTCTGGACTAGCGGGAGGCTCGGCAATGGATACGCAGTATTTT. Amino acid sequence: CASSGLAGGSAMDTQYF.

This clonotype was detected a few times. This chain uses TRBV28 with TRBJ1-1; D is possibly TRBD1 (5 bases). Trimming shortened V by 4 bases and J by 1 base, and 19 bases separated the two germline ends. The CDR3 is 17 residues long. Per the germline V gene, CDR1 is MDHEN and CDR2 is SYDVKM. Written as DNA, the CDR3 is TGTGCCAGCAGTTCCAGGGTAACAGGCCGGGCGAACACTGAAGCTTTCTTT. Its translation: CASSSRVTGRANTEAFF.